Included here is one T cell receptor (beta chain) sequence, with context. Germline CDR1 WNHNN, CDR2 SYGVQD (reference sequence). There are 18 residues in the CDR3. Trimming removed 3 bases from V and 2 bases from J, with 21 bases in between. This record comes from a study of PD-1 blockade in classical Hodgkin lymphoma. TCRdb's table, derived via immunoSEQ multiplex PCR, lists solely in-frame clones and lacks some. The profile shows more than 50,000 clones, more than 75% of them singletons. Relapses following autologous stem cell transplantation were seen in all patients, with brentuximab vedotin exposure varying.

Sequenced material: peripheral blood mononuclear cells (PBMCs), taken at baseline. This clonotype was obtained from a human donor with classical Hodgkin lymphoma. The rearrangement uses TRBV10-1 and TRBJ2-3, with D possibly being TRBD1 or TRBD2 (5 bases each). CDR3 sequence reads: CASSDGWGSPRDTDTQYF. CDR3 sequence (DNA): TGCGCCAGCAGTGATGGTTGGGGGTCCCCAAGAGACACAGATACGCAGTATTTT.